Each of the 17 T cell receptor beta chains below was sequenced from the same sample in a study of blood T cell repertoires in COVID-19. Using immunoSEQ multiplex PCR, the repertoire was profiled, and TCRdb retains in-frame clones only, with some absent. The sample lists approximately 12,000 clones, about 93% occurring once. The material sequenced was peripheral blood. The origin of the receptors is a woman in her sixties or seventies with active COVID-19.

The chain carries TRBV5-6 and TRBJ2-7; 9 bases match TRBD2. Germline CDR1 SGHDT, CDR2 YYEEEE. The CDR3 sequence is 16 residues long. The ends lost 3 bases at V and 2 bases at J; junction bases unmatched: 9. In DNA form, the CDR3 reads TGTGCCAGCAGCTCGACCGGGACTAGCCGTACCTACGAGCAGTACTTC. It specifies CASSSTGTSRTYEQYF. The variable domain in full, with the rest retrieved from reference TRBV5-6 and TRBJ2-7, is DAGVTQSPTHLIKTRGQQVTLRCSPKSGHDTVSWYQQALGQGPQFIFQYYEEEERQRGNFPDRFSGHQFPNYSSELNVNALLLGDSALYLCASSSTGTSRTYEQYFGPGTRLTVT.

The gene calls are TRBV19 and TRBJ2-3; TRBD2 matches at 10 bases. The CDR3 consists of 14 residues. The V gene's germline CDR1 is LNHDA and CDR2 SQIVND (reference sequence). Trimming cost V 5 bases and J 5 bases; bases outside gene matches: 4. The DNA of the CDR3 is TGTGCCAGTAGTGCAGGGACTAGCGAAGATACGCAGTATTTT. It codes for CASSAGTSEDTQYF. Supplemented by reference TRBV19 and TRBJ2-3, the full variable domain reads DGGITQSPKYLFRKEGQNVTLSCEQNLNHDAMYWYRQDPGQGLRLIYYSQIVNDFQKGDIAEGYSVSREKKESFPLTVTSAQKNPTAFYLCASSAGTSEDTQYFGPGTRLTVL.

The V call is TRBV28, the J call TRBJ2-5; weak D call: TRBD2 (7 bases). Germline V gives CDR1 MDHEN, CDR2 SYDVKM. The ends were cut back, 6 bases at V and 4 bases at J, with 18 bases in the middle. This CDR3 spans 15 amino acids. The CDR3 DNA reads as TGTGCCAGCAGATACAACGCAGGGGAGGGAGAGACCCAGTACTTC. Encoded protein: CASRYNAGEGETQYF.

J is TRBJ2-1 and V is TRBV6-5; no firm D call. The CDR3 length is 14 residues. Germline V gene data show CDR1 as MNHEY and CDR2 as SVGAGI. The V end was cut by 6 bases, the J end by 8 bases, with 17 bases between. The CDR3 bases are TGTGCCAGCAGCTTTTACAAAATTCGGGATGAGCAGTTCTTC. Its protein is CASSFYKIRDEQFF.

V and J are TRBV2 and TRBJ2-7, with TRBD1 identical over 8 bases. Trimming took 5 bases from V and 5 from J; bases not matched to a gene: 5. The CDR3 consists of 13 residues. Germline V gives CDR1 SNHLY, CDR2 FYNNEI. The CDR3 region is CASSITGGNEQYF. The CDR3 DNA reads TGTGCCAGCAGTATCACAGGGGGAAACGAGCAGTACTTC.

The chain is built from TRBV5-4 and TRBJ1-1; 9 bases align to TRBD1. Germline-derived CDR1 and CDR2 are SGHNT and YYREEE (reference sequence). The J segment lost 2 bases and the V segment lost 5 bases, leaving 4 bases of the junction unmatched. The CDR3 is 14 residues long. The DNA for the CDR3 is TGTGCCAGCAGACGACAGGGGGGCAACACTGAAGCTTTCTTT. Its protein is CASRRQGGNTEAFF.

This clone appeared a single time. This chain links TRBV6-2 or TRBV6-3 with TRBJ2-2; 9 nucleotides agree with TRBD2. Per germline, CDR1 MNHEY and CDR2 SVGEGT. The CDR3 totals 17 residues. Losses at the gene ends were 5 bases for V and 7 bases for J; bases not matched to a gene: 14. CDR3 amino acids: CASSTPPLAGSSGELFF. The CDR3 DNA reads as TGTGCCAGCAGTACTCCCCCCCTAGCGGGATCAAGCGGGGAGCTGTTTTTT.

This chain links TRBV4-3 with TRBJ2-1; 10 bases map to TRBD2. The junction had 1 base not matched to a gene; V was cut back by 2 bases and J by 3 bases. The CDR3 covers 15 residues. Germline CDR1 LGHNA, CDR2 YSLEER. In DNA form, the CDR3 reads TGCGCCAGCAGCCAAATAGCGGGAGGCTACAATGAGCAGTTCTTC. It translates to CASSQIAGGYNEQFF.

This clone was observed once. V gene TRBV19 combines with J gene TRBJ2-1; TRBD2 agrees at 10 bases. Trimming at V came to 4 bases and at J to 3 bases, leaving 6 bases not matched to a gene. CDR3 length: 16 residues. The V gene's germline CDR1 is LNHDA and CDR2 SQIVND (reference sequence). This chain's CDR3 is CASSRSGTSDYNEQFF. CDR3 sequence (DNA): TGTGCCAGTAGTAGGTCCGGGACTAGCGACTACAATGAGCAGTTCTTC.

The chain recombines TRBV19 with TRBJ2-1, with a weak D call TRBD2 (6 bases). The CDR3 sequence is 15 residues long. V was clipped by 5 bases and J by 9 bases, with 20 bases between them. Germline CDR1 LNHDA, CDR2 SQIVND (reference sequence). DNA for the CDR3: TGTGCCAGTAGTTGGGGGGTAGGGATGATGGGTGAGCAGTTCTTC. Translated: CASSWGVGMMGEQFF.

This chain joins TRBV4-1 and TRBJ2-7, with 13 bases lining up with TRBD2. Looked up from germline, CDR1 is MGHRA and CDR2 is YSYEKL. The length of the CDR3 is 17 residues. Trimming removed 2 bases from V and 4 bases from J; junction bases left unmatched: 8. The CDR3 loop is CASSQRGLAGEGYEQYF. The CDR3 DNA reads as TGCGCCAGCAGCCAACGAGGACTAGCGGGAGAAGGGTACGAGCAGTACTTC.

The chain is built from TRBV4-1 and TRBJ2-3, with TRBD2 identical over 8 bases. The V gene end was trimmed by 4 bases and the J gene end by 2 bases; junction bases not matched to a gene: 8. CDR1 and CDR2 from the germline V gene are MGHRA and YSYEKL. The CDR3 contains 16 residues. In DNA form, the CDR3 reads TGCGCCAGCAGCCTCGAGCGGGAGTATGCCACAGATACGCAGTATTTT. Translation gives CASSLEREYATDTQYF.

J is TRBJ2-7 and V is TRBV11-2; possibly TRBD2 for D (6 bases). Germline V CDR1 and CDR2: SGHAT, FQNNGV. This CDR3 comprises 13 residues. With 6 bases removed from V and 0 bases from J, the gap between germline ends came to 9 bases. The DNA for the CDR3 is TGTGCCAGCAGGAGGGACTTCTCCTACGAGCAGTACTTC. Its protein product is CASRRDFSYEQYF. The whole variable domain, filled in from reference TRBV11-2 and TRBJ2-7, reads EAGVAQSPRYKIIEKRQSVAFWCNPISGHATLYWYQQILGQGPKLLIQFQNNGVVDDSQLPKDRFSAERLKGVDSTLKIQPAKLEDSAVYLCASRRDFSYEQYFGPGTRLTVT.

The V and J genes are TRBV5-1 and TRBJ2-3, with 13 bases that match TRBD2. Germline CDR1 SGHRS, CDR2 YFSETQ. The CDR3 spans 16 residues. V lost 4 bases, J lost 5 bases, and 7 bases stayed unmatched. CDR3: CASSGGTSGNVDTQYF. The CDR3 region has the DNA TGCGCCAGCAGCGGGGGGACTAGCGGGAACGTAGATACGCAGTATTTT.

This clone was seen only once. The CDR3 region is CSVVQGSTDTQYF. The CDR3 coding sequence is TGCAGCGTTGTGCAGGGTAGCACAGATACGCAGTATTTT. This chain joins TRBV29-1 and TRBJ2-3, with a possible D match to TRBD1 (5 bases). Deletions cut 4 bases from V and 0 bases from J, with 8 bases between. Germline V gene data show CDR1 as SQVTM and CDR2 as ANQGSEA. The CDR3 loop spans 13 amino acids.

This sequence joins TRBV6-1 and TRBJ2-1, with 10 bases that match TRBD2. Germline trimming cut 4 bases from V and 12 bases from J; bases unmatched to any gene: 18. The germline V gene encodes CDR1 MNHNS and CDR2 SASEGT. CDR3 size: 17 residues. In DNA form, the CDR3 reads TGTGCCAGCAGTGCCCTTAGGGGAGCGGGGGGGGCTCCCGGGCAGTTCTTC. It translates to CASSALRGAGGAPGQFF.

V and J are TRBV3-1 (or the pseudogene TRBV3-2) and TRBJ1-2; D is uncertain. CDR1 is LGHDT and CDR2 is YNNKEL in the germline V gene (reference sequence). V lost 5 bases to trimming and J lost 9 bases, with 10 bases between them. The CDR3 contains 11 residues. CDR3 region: CASSTPISYTF. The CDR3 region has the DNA TGTGCCAGCAGCACACCCATTAGCTACACCTTC.